Each of the 13 T cell receptor beta chains below was sequenced from the same sample in a study of long-term antiretroviral therapy in people with HIV. Survey-level immunoSEQ v3.0 assays were run. The table came from immunoSEQ multiplex PCR; TCRdb's copy has only in-frame clones and leaves some out. This sample has approximately 24,000 clones; just over 85% occur once, and the top ten carry around 5.6%. The material sequenced was unsorted PBMCs, taken roughly 4.5 years after starting antiretroviral therapy. The receptors shown here come from a man aged 25 to 40 with HIV.

The rearrangement uses TRBV6-5 and TRBJ1-1; D remains ambiguous. Germline lookup yields CDR1 MNHEY and CDR2 SVGAGI. V lost 7 bases and J lost 2, with 5 bases in between. The CDR3 length is 11 residues. The CDR3 region has the DNA TGTGCCAGCACCAGAAACACTGAAGCTTTCTTT. Residues: CASTRNTEAFF.

V and J are TRBV11-2 and TRBJ2-1; D is perhaps TRBD2 (6 bases). Germline V gene sequence: CDR1 SGHAT, CDR2 FQNNGV. This CDR3 is built from 16 residues. Trimming took off 6 bases at V and 3 bases at J, with 18 bases between the two ends. CDR3 sequence: CASRPGRGGYYNEQFF. DNA for the CDR3: TGTGCCAGCAGACCCGGGAGAGGAGGTTACTACAATGAGCAGTTCTTC.

This chain links TRBV2 with TRBJ1-2, with D possibly TRBD1 on 5 matching bases. The V gene lost 5 bases and the J gene lost 7 bases, with 14 bases spanning the gap. The CDR3 length is 13 residues. The V gene's germline CDR1 is SNHLY and CDR2 FYNNEI. CDR3 amino acids: CASSPGRSSGYTF. In DNA, the CDR3 is TGTGCCAGCAGTCCGGGACGGAGCAGTGGCTACACCTTC.

The V gene is TRBV27, the J gene TRBJ2-2, with no clear D. The CDR3 extends over 15 amino acids. Germline loops: CDR1 MNHEY, CDR2 SMNVEV (reference sequence). Deletions cut 4 bases from V and 4 bases from J, with 13 bases between. The CDR3: CASSSAVRATGELFF. Here the CDR3 DNA reads TGTGCCAGCAGTTCGGCCGTAAGGGCCACCGGGGAGCTGTTTTTT.

In this sample, this clone turned up a few times. This chain joins TRBV4-2 and TRBJ2-6; D remains ambiguous. V lost 1 base to trimming and J lost 0 bases, with 10 bases between them. This CDR3 is built from 17 residues. Germline loops: CDR1 LGHNA, CDR2 YNFKEQ. The CDR3 DNA reads TGTGCCAGCAGCCAAGGGGTACGTGACTCTGGGGCCAACGTCCTGACTTTC. Protein product: CASSQGVRDSGANVLTF.

The V gene is TRBV5-1, the J gene TRBJ2-6, with a tentative D call TRBD1 (5 bases). The germline V gene has CDR1 SGHRS and CDR2 YFSETQ. The CDR3 contains 17 residues. Trimming left V 3 bases short and J 0 bases short, with 13 bases between. CDR3 residues: CASSSDRRSSGANVLTF. CDR3 in DNA: TGCGCCAGCAGCTCCGACAGACGGAGCTCTGGGGCCAACGTCCTGACTTTC.

This clone was counted a single time. CDR3 sequence (DNA): TGCAGCTTTCGGACGGAGGATTCCTACGAGCAGTACTTC. Protein sequence: CSFRTEDSYEQYF. The chain combines TRBV29-1 with TRBJ2-7; weak D call: TRBD2 (5 bases). V was trimmed by 8 bases and J by 1 base, leaving 15 bases between them. In germline, CDR1 is SQVTM, CDR2 ANQGSEA. This CDR3 is 13 amino acids long.

V and J are TRBV7-9 and TRBJ2-7; D remains unclear. This CDR3 contains 11 residues. The V gene's germline CDR1 is SEHNR and CDR2 FQNEAQ (reference sequence). The ends were cut back, 8 bases at V and 5 bases at J, with 10 bases in the middle. This CDR3 is CASSQRDEQYF. CDR3 DNA sequence: TGTGCCAGCTCACAAAGGGACGAGCAGTACTTC. The full variable domain, its missing parts supplied by reference TRBV7-9 and TRBJ2-7, is DTGVSQNPRHKITKRGQNVTFRCDPISEHNRLYWYRQTLGQGPEFLTYFQNEAQLEKSRLLSDRFSAERPKGSFSTLEIQRTEQGDSAMYLCASSQRDEQYFGPGTRLTVT.

Written as DNA, the CDR3 is TGTGCCTTCCGGACAGGGGGCGATGAAGGGCAGTTCTTC. Translation: CAFRTGGDEGQFF. This chain connects TRBV5-4 to TRBJ2-1; 11 bases align to TRBD1. The CDR3 sequence is 13 residues long. The germline V gene has CDR1 SGHNT and CDR2 YYREEE (reference sequence). Trimming removed 10 bases from V and 12 bases from J; junction bases left unmatched: 12.

The V call is TRBV27, the J call TRBJ2-3, with TRBD2 matching 8 bases. The CDR3 runs to 15 residues. With 0 bases clipped from V and 2 bases from J, the junction kept 1 base outside the gene matches. Germline lookup yields CDR1 MNHEY and CDR2 SMNVEV (reference sequence). CDR3 sequence (DNA): TGTGCCAGCAGTTTATCCGGGAGGGTCACAGATACGCAGTATTTT. Protein: CASSLSGRVTDTQYF.

This sequence joins TRBV14 and TRBJ1-6, with D possibly matching TRBD1 (5 bases). CDR3 length: 16 residues. Deletions cut 1 base from V and 10 bases from J, with 17 bases between. Germline V gene lookup returns CDR1 SGHDN and CDR2 FVKESK. In DNA form, the CDR3 reads TGTGCCAGCAGCCAAGGGGATGGCAGGGTAGGCTCACCCCTCCACTTT. Its protein product is CASSQGDGRVGSPLHF.

The chain couples TRBV6-6 to TRBJ1-2; maybe TRBD1 (6 bases). There are 16 residues in the CDR3. CDR1 is MNHNY and CDR2 is SVGAGI in the germline V gene (reference sequence). Trimming removed 1 base at V and 6 bases at J, with 18 bases between. The CDR3 region is CASSYLRVPGADGYTF. In DNA, the CDR3 is TGTGCCAGCAGTTACTTAAGGGTACCAGGGGCTGATGGCTACACCTTC.

This clone showed up just once. The rearrangement links TRBV19 to TRBJ2-3; 9 nucleotides align to TRBD1. The length of the CDR3 is 14 residues. Trimming at V came to 3 bases and at J to 4 bases, leaving 2 bases not matched to a gene. Looked up from germline, CDR1 is LNHDA and CDR2 is SQIVND (reference sequence). CDR3 sequence: CASSIRQGADTQYF. For the CDR3, the DNA is TGTGCCAGTAGTATCAGACAGGGGGCAGATACGCAGTATTTT.